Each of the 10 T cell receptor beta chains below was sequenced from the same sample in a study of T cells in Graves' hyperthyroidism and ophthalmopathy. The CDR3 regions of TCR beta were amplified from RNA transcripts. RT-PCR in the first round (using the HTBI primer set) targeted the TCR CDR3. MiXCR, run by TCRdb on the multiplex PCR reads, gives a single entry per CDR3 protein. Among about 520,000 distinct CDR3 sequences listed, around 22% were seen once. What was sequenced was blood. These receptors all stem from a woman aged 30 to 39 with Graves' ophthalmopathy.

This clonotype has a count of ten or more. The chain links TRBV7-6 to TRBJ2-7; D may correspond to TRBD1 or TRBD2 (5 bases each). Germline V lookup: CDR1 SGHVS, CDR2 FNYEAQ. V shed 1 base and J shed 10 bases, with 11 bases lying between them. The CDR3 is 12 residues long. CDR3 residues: CASSLGGTVQYF. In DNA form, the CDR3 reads TGTGCCAGCAGCTTAGGGGGGACGGTTCAGTACTTC.

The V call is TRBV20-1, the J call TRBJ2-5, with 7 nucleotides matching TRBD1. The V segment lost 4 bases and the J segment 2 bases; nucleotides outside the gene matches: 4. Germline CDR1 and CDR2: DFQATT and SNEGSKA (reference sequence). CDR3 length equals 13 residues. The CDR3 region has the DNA TGCAGTGCTACCGGGACAGAACAAGAGACCCAGTACTTC. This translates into CSATGTEQETQYF.

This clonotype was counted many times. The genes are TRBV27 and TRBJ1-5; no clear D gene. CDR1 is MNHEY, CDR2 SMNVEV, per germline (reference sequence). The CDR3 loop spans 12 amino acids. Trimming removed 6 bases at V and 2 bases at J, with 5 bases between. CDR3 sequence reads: CASSFRNQPQHF. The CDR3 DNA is TGTGCCAGCAGCTTCCGCAATCAGCCCCAGCATTTT.

The CDR3 loop reads CASRLTGMDTEAFF. Here the CDR3 DNA reads TGTGCCAGCAGACTCACAGGGATGGACACTGAAGCTTTCTTT. The chain carries TRBV6-2 or TRBV6-3 and TRBJ1-1; the D gene is possibly TRBD1 (6 bases). CDR1 is MNHEY and CDR2 is SVGEGT in the germline V gene. Trimming removed 6 bases from V and 3 bases from J, with 14 bases in between. This CDR3 spans 14 amino acids.

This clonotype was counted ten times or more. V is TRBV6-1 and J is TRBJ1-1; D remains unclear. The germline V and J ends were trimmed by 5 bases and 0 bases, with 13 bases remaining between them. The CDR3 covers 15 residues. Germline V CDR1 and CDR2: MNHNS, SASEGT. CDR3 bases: TGTGCCAGCAGTATAACGGATGACATGAACACTGAAGCTTTCTTT. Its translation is CASSITDDMNTEAFF.

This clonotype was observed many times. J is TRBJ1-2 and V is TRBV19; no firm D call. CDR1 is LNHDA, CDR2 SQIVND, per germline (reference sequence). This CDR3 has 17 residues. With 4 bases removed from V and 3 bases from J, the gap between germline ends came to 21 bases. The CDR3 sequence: CASSTLRTGVVDYGYTF. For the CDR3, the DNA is TGTGCCAGTAGTACCCTTCGGACGGGCGTGGTGGACTATGGCTACACCTTC.

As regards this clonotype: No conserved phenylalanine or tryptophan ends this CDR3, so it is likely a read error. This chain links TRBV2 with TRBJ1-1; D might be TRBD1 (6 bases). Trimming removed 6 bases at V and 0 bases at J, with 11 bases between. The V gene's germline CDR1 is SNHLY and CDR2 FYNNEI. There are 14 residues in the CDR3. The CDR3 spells CASSRTEMNTEAFS. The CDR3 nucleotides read TGTGCCAGCAGCCGGACAGAGATGAACACTGAAGCTTTCTCT.

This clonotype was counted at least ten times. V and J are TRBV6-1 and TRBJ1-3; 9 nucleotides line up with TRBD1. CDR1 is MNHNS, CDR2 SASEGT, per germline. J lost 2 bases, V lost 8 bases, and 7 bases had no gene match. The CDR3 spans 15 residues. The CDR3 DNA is TGTGCCAGCGGACTACAGGGGGCGGCTGGAAACACCATATATTTT. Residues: CASGLQGAAGNTIYF.

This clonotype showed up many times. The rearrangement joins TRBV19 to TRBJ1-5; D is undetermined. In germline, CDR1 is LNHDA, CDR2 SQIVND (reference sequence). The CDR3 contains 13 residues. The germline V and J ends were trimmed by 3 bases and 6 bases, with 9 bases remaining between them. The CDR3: CASSIATPQPQHF. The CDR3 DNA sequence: TGTGCCAGTAGTATTGCGACCCCTCAGCCCCAGCATTTT.

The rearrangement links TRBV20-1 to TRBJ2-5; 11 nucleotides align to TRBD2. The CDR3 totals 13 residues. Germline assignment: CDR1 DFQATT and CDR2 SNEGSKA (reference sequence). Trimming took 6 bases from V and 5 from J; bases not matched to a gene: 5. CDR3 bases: TGCAGTGCCCTAGCGGGAGGCGGGGAGACCCAGTACTTC. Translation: CSALAGGGETQYF.